Listed here is a single T cell receptor beta chain. CDR1 and CDR2 from the germline V gene are KGHSH and LQKENI. After removal of 4 bases from V and 5 bases from J, the junction contained 5 bases not matched to a gene. This CDR3 is built from 13 residues. Per the original methods: Cell counts per sample came from amplifying reference gene primers. Using immunoSEQ multiplex PCR, the repertoire was profiled, and TCRdb retains in-frame clones only, with some absent. The DNA gave D and trimming, while V, J and clone size come from that table. This sample yields hundreds of thousands of clones, of which approximately 79% are seen a single time; roughly 4.2% belongs to the top ten. The sample belongs to a study of blood T cell repertoires in COVID-19. Study in general: Samples came from the United States, Italy and Spain, spanning acute and convalescent COVID-19. T cells, B-cell-depleted T cells, or PBMCs provided the cDNA or gDNA that served as material.

The chain employs TRBV18 and TRBJ2-7, with 7 bases lining up with TRBD1. The sequenced sample was peripheral blood. This TCR came from a woman aged 40-49 years with active or convalescent COVID-19. CDR3 bases: TGTGCCAGCTCACGTGGACAGGCCCACGAGCAGTACTTC. As protein: CASSRGQAHEQYF.